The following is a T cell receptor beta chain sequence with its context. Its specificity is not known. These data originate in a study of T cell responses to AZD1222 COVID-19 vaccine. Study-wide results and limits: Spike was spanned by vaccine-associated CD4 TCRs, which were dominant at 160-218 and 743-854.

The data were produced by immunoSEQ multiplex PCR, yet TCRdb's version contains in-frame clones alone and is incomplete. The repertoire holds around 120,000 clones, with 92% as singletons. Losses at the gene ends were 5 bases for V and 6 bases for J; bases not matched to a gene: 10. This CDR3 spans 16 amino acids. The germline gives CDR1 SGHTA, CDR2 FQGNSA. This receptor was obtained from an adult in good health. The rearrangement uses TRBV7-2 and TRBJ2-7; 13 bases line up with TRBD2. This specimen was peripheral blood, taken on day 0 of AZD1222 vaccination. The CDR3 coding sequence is TGTGCCAGCAGCCCCCCTACTAGCGGGGGGGCTGTCGAGCAGTACTTC. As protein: CASSPPTSGGAVEQYF.